Reported below is one T cell receptor (beta chain). No antigen is known for it. The source of the sample is a study of radiotherapy plus CTLA-4 blockade in lung cancer. Study in general: Patients showed objective responses in 18% of cases, and disease control was achieved by 31%.

The CDR3 extends over 15 amino acids. Germline V gives CDR1 MNHEY, CDR2 SVGAGI. Trimming took off 4 bases at V and 8 bases at J, with 20 bases between the two ends. Study results and caveats: Tumor-origin TCR clones grew in blood after radiotherapy plus ipilimumab. Reportedly, early blood T cell clone dynamics best predicted response, with interferon-beta.

Method: immunoSEQ multiplex PCR; TCRdb's copy keeps in-frame clones and lacks some. The sample shows fewer than 70,000 clones, around 80% of them seen only once. This chain connects TRBV6-5 to TRBJ1-2; D not resolved. This TCR derives from a human donor with non-small cell lung cancer who had a complete response to radiotherapy plus ipilimumab. This specimen consisted of peripheral blood, obtained from a patient treated with radiotherapy plus ipilimumab. The chain's CDR3 is CASSSPTPGIGGYTF. For the CDR3, the DNA is TGTGCCAGCAGTTCCCCAACCCCGGGAATAGGAGGCTACACCTTC.